In its sample, the clone carrying this T cell receptor (beta chain) was seen a few times. This sample was included in a study of blood T cell repertoires in COVID-19. Turning to the study itself: The United States, Italy and Spain were the sources of the acute and convalescent COVID-19 samples.

Per the original data handling: Nucleated cell counts were estimated from reference gene primer amplification. Generated by immunoSEQ multiplex PCR, the TCRdb table keeps only in-frame clones and is missing some. V, J and clone size are taken as reported in that table, and D and trimming were inferred from the DNA itself. The sample lists about 92,000 clones; approximately 86% were seen once. This clonotype was sampled from a human donor in a cohort sampled during active COVID-19. Sequencing was performed on peripheral blood.

CDR3 sequence: CASSFVGAPNEQFF. The CDR3 DNA reads as TGTGCCAGCAGCTTCGTGGGGGCGCCCAATGAGCAGTTCTTC. V usage is TRBV13 and J usage is TRBJ2-1; weak D call: TRBD1 (6 bases). V was trimmed by 3 bases and J by 6 bases, leaving 12 bases between them. Per germline, CDR1 PRHDT and CDR2 FYEKMQ (reference sequence). CDR3 length: 14 amino acids.